This passage covers 18 T cell receptor beta chains from one sample sequenced in a study of control samples from healthy donors and cancer patients (dated by TCRdb to the early 2020s). Library prep was done by the immunoSEQ multiplex PCR assay. TCRdb retrieved this table from immuneACCESS and kept in-frame rearrangements only. Not all clones are present; in checked studies, unresolved V genes account for under half, and no reason is known for the remainder. This sample has some 150,000 clones in its table, and about 94% of those were observed once. The ten largest clonotypes hold approximately 14% of the sample. Material for sequencing was PBMCs. Receptors were obtained from a man aged 55 to 69 with colorectal cancer.

The chain uses TRBV18 and TRBJ2-7; 7 bases are a match to TRBD1. The CDR3 extends over 13 amino acids. V was pared by 5 bases and J by 6 bases, with 7 bases of the junction left unmatched. The germline V gene has CDR1 KGHSH and CDR2 LQKENI. CDR3 bases: TGTGCCAGCTCATTACAGGGGAGCGCCGAGCAGTACTTC. As protein: CASSLQGSAEQYF.

This clone was seen more than once but under ten times. The rearrangement joins TRBV19 to TRBJ1-2; 7 bases are a match to TRBD1. V lost 7 bases and J lost 1; bases outside the gene matches: 12. The CDR3 spans 16 residues. The V gene's germline CDR1 is LNHDA and CDR2 SQIVND (reference sequence). CDR3 loop: CASTIGTATFNYGYTF. The DNA for the CDR3 is TGTGCCAGTACCATAGGGACAGCAACCTTTAACTATGGCTACACCTTC. Full variable domain (outside the CDR3, taken from reference TRBV19 and TRBJ1-2): DGGITQSPKYLFRKEGQNVTLSCEQNLNHDAMYWYRQDPGQGLRLIYYSQIVNDFQKGDIAEGYSVSREKKESFPLTVTSAQKNPTAFYLCASTIGTATFNYGYTFGSGTRLTVV.

The CDR3 DNA is TGTGCCAGCAGCGGGGGACAGGCCCTCACCGGGGAGCTGTTTTTT. Translated, it gives CASSGGQALTGELFF. The chain employs TRBV9 and TRBJ2-2, with 8 bases that match TRBD1. Germline CDR1 SGDLS, CDR2 YYNGEE. The CDR3 sequence is 15 residues long. V shed 3 bases, J shed 4 bases, and the junction held 5 bases outside the gene matches.

This clone showed up just once. The V and J genes are TRBV6-1 and TRBJ1-1; D is unclear. The V and J ends lost 0 bases and 1 base respectively, with 6 bases between them. CDR1 MNHNS and CDR2 SASEGT come from the germline V gene. The CDR3 extends over 14 amino acids. CDR3 loop: CASSEAGANTEAFF. In DNA form, the CDR3 reads TGTGCCAGCAGTGAAGCAGGAGCGAACACTGAAGCTTTCTTT.

The chain joins TRBV24-1 to TRBJ1-6, with 9 bases identical to TRBD1. The CDR3 length is 16 residues. The germline gives CDR1 KGHDR, CDR2 SFDVKD. V was pared by 4 bases and J by 6 bases, with 6 bases of the junction left unmatched. In DNA form, the CDR3 reads TGTGCCACCAGTGACCCTGGGACAGGGACTAATTCACCCCTCCACTTT. As protein: CATSDPGTGTNSPLHF.

The chain couples TRBV7-9 to TRBJ1-2; tentatively, D is TRBD1 (6 bases). The CDR3 loop spans 14 amino acids. V was pared by 0 bases and J by 4 bases, with 9 bases between. Germline V gene lookup returns CDR1 SEHNR and CDR2 FQNEAQ (reference sequence). The CDR3 reads CASSLAQGSYGYTF. The CDR3 DNA reads TGTGCCAGCAGCTTAGCACAGGGATCCTATGGCTACACCTTC.

The V call is TRBV11-3, the J call TRBJ2-2; D may be TRBD1 (7 bases). Trimming took 1 base from V and 5 from J, leaving 14 bases between them. Germline V gene sequence: CDR1 SGHNT, CDR2 YENEEA. CDR3 size: 16 residues. In nucleotides, the CDR3 is TGTGCCAGCAGCTTAGTGTGGGCAGGGGGGACCGGGGAGCTGTTTTTT. It codes for CASSLVWAGGTGELFF.

The rearrangement uses TRBV7-2 and TRBJ1-2; D is ambiguous. Trimming took off 5 bases at V and 8 bases at J, with 15 bases between the two ends. The CDR3 length is 13 residues. CDR1 SGHTA and CDR2 FQGNSA come from the germline V gene. The chain's CDR3 is CASSPGRVAGYTF. CDR3 DNA sequence: TGTGCCAGCAGCCCTGGGAGGGTAGCAGGCTACACCTTC.

The chain recombines TRBV5-4 with TRBJ2-5; D gene ambiguous. CDR1 and CDR2 from the germline V gene are SGHNT and YYREEE (reference sequence). The CDR3 is 17 amino acids. Trimming stripped 4 bases from V and 1 base from J, with 20 bases between. CDR3 amino acids: CASSPGALVGIQETQYF. In nucleotides, the CDR3 is TGTGCCAGCAGCCCCGGTGCGTTGGTGGGGATCCAAGAGACCCAGTACTTC.

The genes are TRBV7-9 and TRBJ1-5; D ambiguous. Germline V CDR1 and CDR2: SEHNR, FQNEAQ (reference sequence). The ends were cut back, 4 bases at V and 3 bases at J, with 7 bases in the middle. The length of the CDR3 is 13 residues. As DNA, the CDR3 is TGTGCCAGCAGCTCCTCTCCCAATCAGCCCCAGCATTTT. It is translated as CASSSSPNQPQHF.

The rearrangement joins TRBV27 to TRBJ2-7; 12 bases are a match to TRBD2. The ends lost 7 bases at V and 4 bases at J; junction bases unmatched: 8. The germline V gene has CDR1 MNHEY and CDR2 SMNVEV (reference sequence). The CDR3 covers 15 residues. CDR3 DNA: TGTGCCAGCACCGCTAGCGGGGGGGCACATTACGAGCAGTACTTC. Translated, it gives CASTASGGAHYEQYF.

The rearrangement links TRBV5-1 to TRBJ1-4, with D possibly matching TRBD1 (5 bases). The V and J ends lost 4 bases and 8 bases respectively, with 15 bases between them. The germline gives CDR1 SGHRS, CDR2 YFSETQ. This CDR3 spans 14 amino acids. The chain's CDR3 is CASSPGTGAEKLFF. DNA of the CDR3: TGCGCCAGCAGCCCCGGCACAGGAGCCGAAAAACTGTTTTTT. Variable domain in full (rest from reference TRBV5-1 and TRBJ1-4): KAGVTQTPRYLIKTRGQQVTLSCSPISGHRSVSWYQQTPGQGLQFLFEYFSETQRNKGNFPGRFSGRQFSNSRSEMNVSTLELGDSALYLCASSPGTGAEKLFFGSGTQLSVL.

This chain uses TRBV2 with TRBJ1-1, with D hard to call. This CDR3 comprises 13 residues. Germline V CDR1 and CDR2: SNHLY, FYNNEI. V was pared by 4 bases and J by 0 bases, with 6 bases between. This chain's CDR3 is CASSGQMNTEAFF. The CDR3 nucleotides read TGTGCCAGCAGTGGGCAAATGAACACTGAAGCTTTCTTT.

The chain couples TRBV27 to TRBJ1-2; a possible D gene is TRBD1 (5 bases). CDR1 and CDR2 from the germline V gene are MNHEY and SMNVEV (reference sequence). This CDR3 region has 14 residues. The germline V and J ends were trimmed by 6 bases and 4 bases, with 15 bases remaining between them. This CDR3 is CASSKAGTAYGYTF. The CDR3, as DNA: TGTGCCAGCAGCAAGGCCGGGACGGCCTATGGCTACACCTTC.

This chain connects TRBV2 to TRBJ1-4; 8 nucleotides agree with TRBD1. With V trimmed by 6 bases and J by 8 bases, 5 bases remained unmatched. This CDR3 region has 13 residues. Per the germline V gene, CDR1 is SNHLY and CDR2 is FYNNEI. The CDR3 is CASSRTGWEKLFF. CDR3 coding DNA: TGTGCCAGCAGCCGGACAGGGTGGGAAAAACTGTTTTTT. Full variable domain (missing parts from reference TRBV2 and TRBJ1-4): EPEVTQTPSHQVTQMGQEVILRCVPISNHLYFYWYRQILGQKVEFLVSFYNNEISEKSEIFDDQFSVERPDGSNFTLKIRSTKLEDSAMYFCASSRTGWEKLFFGSGTQLSVL.

The chain recombines TRBV24-1 with TRBJ2-5, with D possibly matching TRBD1 (6 bases). Trimming removed 4 bases at V and 2 bases at J, with 10 bases between. CDR1 and CDR2 (germline): KGHDR, SFDVKD. This CDR3 has 14 residues. DNA for the CDR3: TGTGCCACCAGTGACCCCGGACAGCAAGAGACCCAGTACTTC. It translates to CATSDPGQQETQYF.

CDR3 sequence reads: CASKRLAGVPHETQYF. For the CDR3, the DNA is TGTGCCAGCAAAAGGCTAGCGGGGGTGCCCCACGAGACCCAGTACTTC. This chain joins TRBV7-6 and TRBJ2-5; 10 nucleotides line up with TRBD2. The CDR3 sequence is 16 residues long. V shed 7 bases and J 5 bases; nucleotides not matched to a gene: 13. Germline CDR1 SGHVS, CDR2 FNYEAQ.

This clone was observed once. The chain recombines TRBV10-3 with TRBJ1-4; D possibly corresponds to TRBD1 (6 bases). Trimming removed 4 bases at V and 4 bases at J, with 10 bases between. The CDR3 runs 14 residues. Germline CDR1 reads ENHRY; CDR2 reads SYGVKD. CDR3 sequence reads: CAISAQGLNEKLFF. The CDR3 region has the DNA TGTGCCATCAGTGCACAGGGCCTTAATGAAAAACTGTTTTTT.